The 7 T cell receptor beta chains reported below all come from one sample, sequenced in a study of shared clonotypes between healthy human individuals. Clones were sequenced by immunoSEQ multiplex PCR, and TCRdb holds only the in-frame ones, with some missing. The data show roughly 1,800,000 clones, just under 95% seen once. The naive CD8 fraction comprised CD45RO-negative cells positively selected for CCR7 and excluded terminally differentiated effector memory CD45RA+ cells. Sequenced material: naive CD8+ T cells sorted from blood. These receptors originate from a young man in good health.

To note about this clone: This specimen includes other DNA sequences encoding the same CDR3. V is TRBV2 and J is TRBJ2-7; perhaps TRBD1 as D (6 bases). Germline V gives CDR1 SNHLY, CDR2 FYNNEI. Trimming cost V 3 bases and J 4 bases, with 7 bases left between them. CDR3 size: 12 residues. In DNA, the CDR3 is TGTGCCAGCAGTGACAGGGGATACGAGCAGTACTTC. Translated, it gives CASSDRGYEQYF.

The CDR3 nucleotides read TGCGCCAGCAGCTATTCCCGGGAACAAAATCAGCCCCAGCATTTT. Translated: CASSYSREQNQPQHF. V gene TRBV4-3 combines with J gene TRBJ1-5, with unresolved D. Germline loops: CDR1 LGHNA, CDR2 YSLEER. The CDR3 is 15 residues long. Trimming left V 5 bases short and J 4 bases short, with 15 bases between.

This chain links TRBV2 with TRBJ2-5, with D unclear. Trimming stripped 4 bases from V and 3 bases from J, with 12 bases between. CDR3 size: 14 residues. Per germline, CDR1 SNHLY and CDR2 FYNNEI. The CDR3 bases are TGTGCCAGCAGTGGCAAGGTAGTTGAAGAGACCCAGTACTTC. Protein sequence: CASSGKVVEETQYF.

Concerning this clone: Other DNA sequences in the sample encode the same CDR3. The V gene is TRBV19, the J gene TRBJ2-7; D remains ambiguous. The CDR3 sequence is 13 residues long. CDR1 is LNHDA and CDR2 is SQIVND in the germline V gene (reference sequence). Trimming took off 3 bases at V and 2 bases at J, with 8 bases between the two ends. CDR3 DNA sequence: TGTGCCAGTAGTATCGGCGGCACCTACGAGCAGTACTTC. Its translation is CASSIGGTYEQYF. Based on the CDR3 plus reference TRBV19 and TRBJ2-7, the full variable domain is DGGITQSPKYLFRKEGQNVTLSCEQNLNHDAMYWYRQDPGQGLRLIYYSQIVNDFQKGDIAEGYSVSREKKESFPLTVTSAQKNPTAFYLCASSIGGTYEQYFGPGTRLTVT.

The chain couples TRBV5-8 to TRBJ2-5; possibly TRBD1 for D (6 bases). CDR3 size: 15 residues. Per the germline V gene, CDR1 is SGHTS and CDR2 is YDEGEE. The ends were cut back, 0 bases at V and 5 bases at J, with 14 bases in the middle. CDR3 sequence: CASSLGTVDLETQYF. CDR3 bases: TGTGCCAGCAGCTTGGGGACAGTTGACTTGGAGACCCAGTACTTC.

J is TRBJ2-7 and V is TRBV7-6; TRBD2 aligns across 9 bases. The V and J ends lost 10 bases and 1 base, in that order; junction bases with no gene match: 14. Germline CDR1 is SGHVS and CDR2 is FNYEAQ. CDR3 length equals 16 residues. The CDR3 spells CATAGRAGGPSYEQYF. The CDR3 DNA follows: TGTGCCACCGCGGGTAGGGCGGGAGGGCCGTCCTACGAGCAGTACTTC.

Details on this clone: The same CDR3 is also encoded by other DNA sequences in this sample. This chain uses TRBV9 with TRBJ2-7; D is uncertain. The CDR3 extends over 14 amino acids. The germline V and J ends were trimmed by 0 bases and 1 base, with 8 bases remaining between them. CDR1 and CDR2 (germline): SGDLS, YYNGEE. Here the CDR3 reads CASSVDGLSYEQYF. The CDR3 DNA is TGTGCCAGCAGCGTAGACGGGTTATCCTACGAGCAGTACTTC.